The 12 T cell receptor beta chains reported below all come from one sample, sequenced in a study of sequential checkpoint blockade in melanoma. This sample's treatment: randomized to nivolumab then ipilimumab (arm A) or the reverse (arm B). Generated by immunoSEQ multiplex PCR, the TCRdb table keeps only in-frame clones and is missing some. The table includes approximately 21,000 clones, approximately 80% detected once. Sequences were derived from CD8+ T cells sorted from blood (inferred from file names), sampled from a patient given nivolumab and ipilimumab in sequence. The receptors come from a human donor with melanoma.

The chain combines TRBV5-6 with TRBJ2-1; 9 nucleotides line up with TRBD2. Germline assignment: CDR1 SGHDT and CDR2 YYEEEE. This CDR3 is 18 amino acids long. The V gene end was trimmed by 0 bases and the J gene end by 10 bases; junction bases not matched to a gene: 17. The CDR3 DNA reads as TGTGCCAGCAGCTTGGCCAAGGGGTTAGCGGGAGAGGCGGGGGAGCAGTTCTTC. Its translation: CASSLAKGLAGEAGEQFF.

The J gene is TRBJ1-4, the V gene TRBV13, with a possible D match to TRBD1 (6 bases). Looked up from germline, CDR1 is PRHDT and CDR2 is FYEKMQ (reference sequence). The V end was cut by 6 bases, the J end by 4 bases, with 12 bases between. The CDR3 runs 14 residues. The CDR3 DNA reads TGTGCCAGCAGTATCTCAGGGGATAATGAAAAACTGTTTTTT. It yields the protein CASSISGDNEKLFF.

The rearrangement joins TRBV5-6 to TRBJ1-4; 7 bases align to TRBD1. V shed 1 base and J 0 bases; nucleotides not matched to a gene: 9. The CDR3 covers 18 residues. Germline-derived CDR1 and CDR2 are SGHDT and YYEEEE. The CDR3 nucleotides are TGTGCCAGCAGCTTGTCTTACGCGGGACAGACAACTAATGAAAAACTGTTTTTT. Translation gives CASSLSYAGQTTNEKLFF.

The chain uses TRBV28 and TRBJ1-6; D possibly corresponds to TRBD1 (6 bases). The CDR3 extends over 15 amino acids. Looked up from germline, CDR1 is MDHEN and CDR2 is SYDVKM. Trimming removed 11 bases from V and 4 bases from J, with 18 bases in between. The CDR3 DNA sequence: TGTGCCGTTAAACCGACAGGAATTTATAATTCACCCCTCCACTTT. Amino acids: CAVKPTGIYNSPLHF.

The chain combines TRBV4-3 with TRBJ2-3; 10 bases align to TRBD2. This CDR3 is 15 amino acids long. Losses at the gene ends were 3 bases for V and 2 bases for J; bases not matched to a gene: 2. Germline V gene sequence: CDR1 LGHNA, CDR2 YSLEER. In DNA form, the CDR3 reads TGCGCCAGCAGCCATAGCGGGAGGTACACAGATACGCAGTATTTT. Protein sequence: CASSHSGRYTDTQYF.

The rearrangement joins TRBV11-2 to TRBJ2-7; a weak D match, TRBD2 (5 bases). Per the germline V gene, CDR1 is SGHAT and CDR2 is FQNNGV. The CDR3 sequence is 16 residues long. Trimming took off 4 bases at V and 0 bases at J, with 16 bases between the two ends. The CDR3 region has the DNA TGTGCCAGCAGCTCAGGCGTCACCGGGATCTCCTACGAGCAGTACTTC. Translation gives CASSSGVTGISYEQYF. Full variable domain (remainder filled in from reference TRBV11-2 and TRBJ2-7): EAGVAQSPRYKIIEKRQSVAFWCNPISGHATLYWYQQILGQGPKLLIQFQNNGVVDDSQLPKDRFSAERLKGVDSTLKIQPAKLEDSAVYLCASSSGVTGISYEQYFGPGTRLTVT.

This chain uses TRBV7-6 with TRBJ2-2; TRBD1 matches at 9 bases. Trimming removed 2 bases from V and 6 bases from J; junction bases left unmatched: 1. Germline CDR1 reads SGHVS; CDR2 reads FNYEAQ. This CDR3 contains 14 residues. The CDR3 sequence: CASSLWTGAGELFF. In DNA form, the CDR3 reads TGTGCCAGCAGCTTATGGACAGGGGCCGGGGAGCTGTTTTTT.

The chain employs TRBV19 and TRBJ1-1; TRBD1 agrees at 11 bases. This CDR3 is 15 amino acids long. J was trimmed by 1 base and V by 5 bases; bases with no gene match: 3. The germline CDR1 and CDR2 sequences are LNHDA and SQIVND (reference sequence). The CDR3, as DNA: TGTGCCAGTAGTCAGGACAGGGGGCGGAACACTGAAGCTTTCTTT. This encodes CASSQDRGRNTEAFF.

A single count supports this clone. The rearrangement uses TRBV27 and TRBJ1-4; 10 positions match TRBD1. Germline V CDR1 and CDR2: MNHEY, SMNVEV (reference sequence). Unmatched junction bases numbered 12, after V lost 7 bases and J lost 10 bases. This CDR3 comprises 15 residues. The CDR3 is CASMRMGQGRGKLFF. CDR3 in DNA: TGTGCCAGCATGAGAATGGGACAGGGGCGGGGAAAACTGTTTTTT.

The chain links TRBV28 to TRBJ2-2; the match to TRBD1 covers 12 bases. Trimming took 7 bases from V and 5 from J; bases not matched to a gene: 8. Germline CDR1 and CDR2: MDHEN and SYDVKM. This CDR3 is built from 16 residues. In DNA, the CDR3 is TGTGCCAGCACCCGGGACAGGGGGCTTTCGACCGGGGAGCTGTTTTTT. Its translation is CASTRDRGLSTGELFF.

This chain uses TRBV7-9 with TRBJ2-1; perhaps TRBD1 as D (6 bases). This CDR3 is 16 amino acids long. V was shortened by 0 bases and J by 7 bases, with 16 bases between the two germline ends. Germline V lookup: CDR1 SEHNR, CDR2 FQNEAQ (reference sequence). The CDR3 bases are TGTGCCAGCAGCTTAGCTGGTGGAGTGCAGGGGAATGAGCAGTTCTTC. Translated: CASSLAGGVQGNEQFF. Full variable domain (remainder filled in from reference TRBV7-9 and TRBJ2-1): DTGVSQNPRHKITKRGQNVTFRCDPISEHNRLYWYRQTLGQGPEFLTYFQNEAQLEKSRLLSDRFSAERPKGSFSTLEIQRTEQGDSAMYLCASSLAGGVQGNEQFFGPGTRLTVL.

This chain joins TRBV27 and TRBJ2-1; D uncertain. CDR1 and CDR2 (germline): MNHEY, SMNVEV (reference sequence). V gave up 2 bases and J gave up 4 bases, with 6 bases separating them. This CDR3 is 13 amino acids long. CDR3 sequence: CASSLARYNEQFF. CDR3 sequence (DNA): TGTGCCAGCAGTTTAGCACGGTACAATGAGCAGTTCTTC.